This TCR beta chain was retrieved from a study of T-cell reconstitution after alpha-beta-depleted transplantation in children. General study results and limits: Expanded clones from the graft, numbering several hundred, reportedly supplied alpha-beta T cells about two months after transplant. T cells produced anew were the main source of T-cell counts and diversity one year after transplant. Certain patients had high TCRbeta diversity at day 60, and it came from recipient T cells and thymic progenitors that survived.

This clonotype was observed many times. What it binds is not known. Trimming shortened V by 6 bases and J by 2 bases, and 12 bases separated the two germline ends. Germline V gene data show CDR1 as SEHNR and CDR2 as FQNEAQ (reference sequence). The CDR3 is made up of 14 amino acids. For TCRbeta, the library was prepared with unique molecular identifiers. Via MiXCR, TCRdb re-called the PCR reads, giving one row per CDR3 protein. Among 700,000 or so distinct CDR3 sequences listed, about an eighth were seen once. The sequences come from PBMCs, collected before TCRalphabeta/CD19-depleted stem cell transplant. This receptor was obtained from a girl aged 2-15 years with congenital amegakaryocytic thrombocytopenia, due to receive a stem cell transplant. This chain uses TRBV7-9 with TRBJ2-3, with D unresolved. This CDR3 reads CASSLRGYTDTQYF. CDR3 coding DNA: TGTGCCAGCAGTTTACGCGGCTACACAGATACGCAGTATTTT.